Described below is a single TCR beta chain sequence and its context. CDR1 MDHEN and CDR2 SYDVKM come from the germline V gene. CDR3 length equals 19 residues. Trimming took off 2 bases at V and 0 bases at J, with 17 bases between the two ends. This table comes from immunoSEQ multiplex PCR, and its TCRdb copy is limited to in-frame clones, with some not included. Among 70,000 to 90,000 clones listed, just over 85% were seen once. This record belongs to a study of blood T cell repertoires in COVID-19. The chain joins TRBV28 to TRBJ2-6; possibly TRBD2 for D (6 bases). The TCR comes from a human donor in a cohort sampled during active COVID-19. The source material was peripheral blood. CDR3 protein: CASSLRYWGGNSGANVLTF. CDR3 coding DNA: TGTGCCAGCAGTTTACGGTATTGGGGCGGGAACTCTGGGGCCAACGTCCTGACTTTC. The full variable domain, completed using reference TRBV28 and TRBJ2-6, is DVKVTQSSRYLVKRTGEKVFLECVQDMDHENMFWYRQDPGLGLRLIYFSYDVKMKEKGDIPEGYSVSREKKERFSLILESASTNQTSMYLCASSLRYWGGNSGANVLTFGAGSRLTVL.